This T cell receptor beta chain was recovered during a study of shared clonotypes between healthy human individuals. Findings of the study overall: It was anticipated that sequencing depth would influence how many clonotypes donors shared. In general, naive subsets displayed greater estimated richness than memory subsets did. Non-shared clonotypes displayed generation probabilities falling below those of clonotypes present in all four donors.

About this clone itself: Its antigen is still unknown.

Original processing notes: Junction-only immunoSEQ data arrived without quality scores, meaning filtering differed. Assay: immunoSEQ multiplex PCR; the TCRdb copy retains only in-frame clones and omits some. The V and J calls and the clone size are those of that table, but D and trimming were determined from the DNA. The sample carries around 990,000 clones, 70% to 80% recorded once. The CDR3 consists of 16 residues. Looked up from germline, CDR1 is KGHSH and CDR2 is LQKENI. Trimming took 3 bases from V and 4 from J; bases not matched to a gene: 5. Source material: memory CD4+ T cells from PBMCs. The sample's subset: CD45RA-negative fraction. The clonotype was recovered from a man aged 18 to 35 in good health. Some clones in this sample may be carry-over from other donors' samples. The V call is TRBV18, the J call TRBJ2-1; 11 nucleotides align to TRBD2. This CDR3 reads CASSPSLAGAYNEQFF. DNA for the CDR3: TGTGCCAGCTCACCCTCACTAGCGGGAGCATACAATGAGCAGTTCTTC.